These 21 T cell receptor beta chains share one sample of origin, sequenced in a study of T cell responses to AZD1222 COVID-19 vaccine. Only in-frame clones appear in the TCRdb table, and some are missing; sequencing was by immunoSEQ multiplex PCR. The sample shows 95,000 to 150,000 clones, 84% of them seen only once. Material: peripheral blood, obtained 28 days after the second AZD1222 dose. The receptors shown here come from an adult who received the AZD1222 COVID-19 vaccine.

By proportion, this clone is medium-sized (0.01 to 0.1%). The CDR3 region has the DNA TGTGCCAGTAGTAGGGGACTTTCCAGCCAAGAGACCCAGTACTTC. It specifies CASSRGLSSQETQYF. V is TRBV19 and J is TRBJ2-5; D is perhaps TRBD2 (6 bases). The CDR3 sequence is 15 residues long. Germline V gene data show CDR1 as LNHDA and CDR2 as SQIVND (reference sequence). Trimming took off 4 bases at V and 1 base at J, with 13 bases between the two ends.

CDR3 DNA: TGTGCCAGCAGCCCCGACAGCTATGGCTACACCTTC. This gives the protein CASSPDSYGYTF. This chain links TRBV6-6 with TRBJ1-2; perhaps TRBD1 as D (5 bases). Trimming removed 6 bases at V and 4 bases at J, with 9 bases between. This CDR3 is built from 12 residues. Germline V gene lookup returns CDR1 MNHNY and CDR2 SVGAGI (reference sequence).

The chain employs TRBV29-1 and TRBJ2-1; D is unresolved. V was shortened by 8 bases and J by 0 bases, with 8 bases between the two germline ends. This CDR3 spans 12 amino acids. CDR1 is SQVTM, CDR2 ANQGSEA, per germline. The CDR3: CSLTGSYNEQFF. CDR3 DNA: TGCAGCCTTACTGGCTCCTACAATGAGCAGTTCTTC.

CDR3 bases: TGCGCCAGCAGAGAAACAGGGAATGGAAACACCATATATTTT. As protein: CASRETGNGNTIYF. This chain connects TRBV10-2 to TRBJ1-3; D is perhaps TRBD1 (6 bases). This CDR3 is built from 14 residues. Deletions cut 6 bases from V and 3 bases from J, with 12 bases between. Germline-derived CDR1 and CDR2 are WSHSY and SAAADI.

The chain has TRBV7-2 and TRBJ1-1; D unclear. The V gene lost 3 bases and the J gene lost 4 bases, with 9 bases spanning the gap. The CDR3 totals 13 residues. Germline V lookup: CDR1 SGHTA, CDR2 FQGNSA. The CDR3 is CASSFTGSTEAFF. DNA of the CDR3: TGTGCCAGCAGCTTTACGGGGAGCACTGAAGCTTTCTTT.

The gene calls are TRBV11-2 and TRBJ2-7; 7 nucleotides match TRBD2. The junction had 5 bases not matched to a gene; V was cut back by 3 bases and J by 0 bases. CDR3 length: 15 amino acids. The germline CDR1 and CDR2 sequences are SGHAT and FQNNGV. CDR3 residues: CASSFPGGRSYEQYF. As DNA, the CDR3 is TGTGCCAGCAGCTTTCCGGGGGGACGCTCCTACGAGCAGTACTTC.

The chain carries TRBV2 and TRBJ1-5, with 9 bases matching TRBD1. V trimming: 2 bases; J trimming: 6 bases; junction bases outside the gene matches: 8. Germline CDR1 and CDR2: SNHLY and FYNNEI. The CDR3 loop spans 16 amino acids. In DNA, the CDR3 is TGTGCCAGCAGTGAACGGTACAGGGGGCGCATTCAGCCCCAGCATTTT. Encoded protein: CASSERYRGRIQPQHF. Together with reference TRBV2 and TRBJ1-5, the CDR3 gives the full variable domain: EPEVTQTPSHQVTQMGQEVILRCVPISNHLYFYWYRQILGQKVEFLVSFYNNEISEKSEIFDDQFSVERPDGSNFTLKIRSTKLEDSAMYFCASSERYRGRIQPQHFGDGTRLSIL.

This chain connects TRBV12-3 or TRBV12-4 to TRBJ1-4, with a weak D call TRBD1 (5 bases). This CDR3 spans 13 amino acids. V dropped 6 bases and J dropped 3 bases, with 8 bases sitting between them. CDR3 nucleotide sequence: TGTGCCAGCAGGGGGGGTGCTAATGAAAAACTGTTTTTT. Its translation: CASRGGANEKLFF.

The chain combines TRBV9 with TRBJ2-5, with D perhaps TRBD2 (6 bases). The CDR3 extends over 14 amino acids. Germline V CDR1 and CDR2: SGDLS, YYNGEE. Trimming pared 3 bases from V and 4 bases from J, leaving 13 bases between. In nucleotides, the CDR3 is TGTGCCAGCAGCGCGGGGGACCGGGGAGAGACCCAGTACTTC. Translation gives CASSAGDRGETQYF.

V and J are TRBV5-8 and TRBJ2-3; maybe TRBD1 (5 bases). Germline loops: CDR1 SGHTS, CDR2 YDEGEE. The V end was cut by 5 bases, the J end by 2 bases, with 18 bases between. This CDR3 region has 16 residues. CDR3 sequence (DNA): TGTGCCAGCAGACGCCCAGGGATCTTCAACACAGATACGCAGTATTTT. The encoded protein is CASRRPGIFNTDTQYF.

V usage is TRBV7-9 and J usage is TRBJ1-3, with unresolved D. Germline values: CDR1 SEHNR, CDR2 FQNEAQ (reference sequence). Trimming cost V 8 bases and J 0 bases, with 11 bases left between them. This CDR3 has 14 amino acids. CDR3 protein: CASPRSGSGNTIYF. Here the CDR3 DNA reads TGTGCCAGCCCCAGGTCGGGCTCTGGAAACACCATATATTTT.

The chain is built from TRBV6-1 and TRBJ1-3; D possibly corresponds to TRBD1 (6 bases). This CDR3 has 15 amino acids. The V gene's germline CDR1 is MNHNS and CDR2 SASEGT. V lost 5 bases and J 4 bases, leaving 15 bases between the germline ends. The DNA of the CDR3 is TGTGCCAGCAGTTTCCAGGGGAGAGAGGGAAACACCATATATTTT. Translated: CASSFQGREGNTIYF.

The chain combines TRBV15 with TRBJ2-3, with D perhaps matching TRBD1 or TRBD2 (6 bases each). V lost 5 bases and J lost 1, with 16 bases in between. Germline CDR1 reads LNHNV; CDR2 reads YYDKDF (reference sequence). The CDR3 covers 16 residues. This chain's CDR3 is CATSSGASVGTDTQYF. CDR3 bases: TGTGCCACCAGCTCAGGGGCTAGCGTGGGCACAGATACGCAGTATTTT.

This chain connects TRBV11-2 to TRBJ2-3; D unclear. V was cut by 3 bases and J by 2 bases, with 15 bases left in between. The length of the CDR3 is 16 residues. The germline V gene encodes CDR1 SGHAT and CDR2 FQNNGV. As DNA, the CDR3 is TGTGCCAGCAGCTTTCTCTTTGGGGTCCCCACAGATACGCAGTATTTT. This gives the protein CASSFLFGVPTDTQYF.

The CDR3, as DNA: TGTGCCAGCAGTTTACCCGGTGATAACTATGGCTACACCTTC. This codes for CASSLPGDNYGYTF. The chain carries TRBV28 and TRBJ1-2; D is uncertain. The ends were cut back, 2 bases at V and 1 base at J, with 8 bases in the middle. This CDR3 has 14 residues. Looked up from germline, CDR1 is MDHEN and CDR2 is SYDVKM.

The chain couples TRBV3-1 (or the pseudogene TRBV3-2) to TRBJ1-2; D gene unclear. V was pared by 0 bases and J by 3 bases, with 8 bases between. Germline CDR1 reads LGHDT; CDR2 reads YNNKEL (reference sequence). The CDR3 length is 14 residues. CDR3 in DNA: TGTGCCAGCAGCCAAGAGAGGCCCCACTATGGCTACACCTTC. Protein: CASSQERPHYGYTF.

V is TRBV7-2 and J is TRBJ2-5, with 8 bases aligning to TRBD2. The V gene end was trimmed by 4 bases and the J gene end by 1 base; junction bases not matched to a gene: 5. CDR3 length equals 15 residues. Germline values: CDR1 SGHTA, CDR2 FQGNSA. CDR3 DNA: TGTGCCAGCAGCTCGCGCGGGGGGCCCCAAGAGACCCAGTACTTC. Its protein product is CASSSRGGPQETQYF.

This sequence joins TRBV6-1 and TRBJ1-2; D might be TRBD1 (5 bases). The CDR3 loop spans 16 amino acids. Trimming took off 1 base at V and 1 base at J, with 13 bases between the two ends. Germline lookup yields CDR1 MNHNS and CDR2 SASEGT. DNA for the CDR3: TGTGCCAGCAGTGAAGACCCCACCGGGGGTAACTATGGCTACACCTTC. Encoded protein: CASSEDPTGGNYGYTF.

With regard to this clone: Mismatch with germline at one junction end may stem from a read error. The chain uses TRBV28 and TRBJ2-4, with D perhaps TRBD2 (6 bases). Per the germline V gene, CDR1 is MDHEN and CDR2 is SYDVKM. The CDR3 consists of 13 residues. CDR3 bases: TGTGCCAGCAGCCTATTATCCGGGAGACTAGTACACTTC. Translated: CASSLLSGRLVHF.

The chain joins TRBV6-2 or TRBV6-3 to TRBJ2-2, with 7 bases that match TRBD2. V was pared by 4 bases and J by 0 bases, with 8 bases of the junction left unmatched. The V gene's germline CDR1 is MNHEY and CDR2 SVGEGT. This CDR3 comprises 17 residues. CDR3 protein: CASSSRPSGANTGELFF. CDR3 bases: TGTGCCAGCAGTTCCCGCCCTAGCGGCGCGAACACCGGGGAGCTGTTTTTT.

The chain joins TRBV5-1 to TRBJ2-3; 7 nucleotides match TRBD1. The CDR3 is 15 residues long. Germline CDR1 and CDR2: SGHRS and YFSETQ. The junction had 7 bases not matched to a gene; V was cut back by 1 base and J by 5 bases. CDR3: CASSLLGGRGDTQYF. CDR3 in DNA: TGCGCCAGCAGCTTGCTAGGGGGCCGAGGAGATACGCAGTATTTT.